The TCR beta chain under discussion was sequenced for a study of beta chain features in type 1 diabetes. Study in general: The number of sorted cells examined across all samples was some 98,000,000. Study conclusions and caveats: Shorter TCRB CDR3s, moderately but significantly so, marked every one of the four CD4+ subsets in Type 1 diabetes patients. Type 1 diabetes patients had VDJ junctions that carried fewer insertions and more deletions.

Based on CD45RO/CCR7/CD25/CD127/CD95/CD27, CD4+ regulatory, stem cell-like memory, naive and central memory cells were sorted. V lost 0 bases and J 7 bases, leaving 9 bases between the germline ends. Germline CDR1 LNHDA, CDR2 SQIVND (reference sequence). CDR3 size: 13 residues. Every isolated RNA sample was fully reverse transcribed, so sequencing captured expressed TCRB transcripts. The study sequenced naive, central memory and regulatory T cell samples to an average of about 4 million reads. TCRdb keeps only in-frame clones here, not all; method: immunoSEQ multiplex PCR. The sample comprises around 240,000 clones, roughly 16% of which are singletons, and about 0.085% rests with the top ten. This clone was seen only a few times. Antigen unknown.

The clonotype originates from a man aged 25 to 40 with type 1 diabetes. The J gene is TRBJ1-2, the V gene TRBV19; D gene ambiguous. The sequenced material came from naive CD4+ T cells from blood. The CDR3 sequence: CASSIDLYRGYTF. The CDR3 nucleotides are TGTGCCAGTAGTATAGATCTTTATCGTGGCTACACCTTC.